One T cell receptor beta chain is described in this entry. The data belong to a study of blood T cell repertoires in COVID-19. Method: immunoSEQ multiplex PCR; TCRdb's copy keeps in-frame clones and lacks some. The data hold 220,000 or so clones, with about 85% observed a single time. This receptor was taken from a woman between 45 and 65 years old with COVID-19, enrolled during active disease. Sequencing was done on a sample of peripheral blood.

Here the CDR3 DNA reads TGCGCCAGCAGCCGGCGGGGAGATGGCTACACCTTC. This encodes CASSRRGDGYTF. The chain links TRBV5-1 to TRBJ1-2; no clear D. V was shortened by 4 bases and J by 6 bases, with 10 bases between the two germline ends. CDR3 length: 12 residues. Germline V gene sequence: CDR1 SGHRS, CDR2 YFSETQ.